The sequence of this TCR beta chain was determined in a study of lymphopenia after photon versus proton radiotherapy. Findings and limits, study-wide: Relative stability marked proton patients; photon patients lost diversity and naive cells.

About this clone: Its specificity is unknown.

This CDR3 contains 15 residues. The germline CDR1 and CDR2 sequences are MDHEN and SYDVKM. Trimming cost V 8 bases and J 0 bases, with 15 bases left between them. Clones were sequenced by immunoSEQ multiplex PCR, and TCRdb holds only the in-frame ones, with some missing. The data contain tens of thousands of clones, 84% of them seen just once; the ten biggest clones take up approximately 2.6%. This rearrangement joins TRBV28 to TRBJ2-3, with a possible D match to TRBD2 (6 bases). The TCR comes from a woman in her forties or fifties with pancreatic cancer. Sequenced material: peripheral blood, taken from a patient treated with photon-based radiotherapy. CDR3 sequence (DNA): TGTGCCAGCCCCCTGAGCGGGTGGAGCACAGATACGCAGTATTTT. As protein: CASPLSGWSTDTQYF.